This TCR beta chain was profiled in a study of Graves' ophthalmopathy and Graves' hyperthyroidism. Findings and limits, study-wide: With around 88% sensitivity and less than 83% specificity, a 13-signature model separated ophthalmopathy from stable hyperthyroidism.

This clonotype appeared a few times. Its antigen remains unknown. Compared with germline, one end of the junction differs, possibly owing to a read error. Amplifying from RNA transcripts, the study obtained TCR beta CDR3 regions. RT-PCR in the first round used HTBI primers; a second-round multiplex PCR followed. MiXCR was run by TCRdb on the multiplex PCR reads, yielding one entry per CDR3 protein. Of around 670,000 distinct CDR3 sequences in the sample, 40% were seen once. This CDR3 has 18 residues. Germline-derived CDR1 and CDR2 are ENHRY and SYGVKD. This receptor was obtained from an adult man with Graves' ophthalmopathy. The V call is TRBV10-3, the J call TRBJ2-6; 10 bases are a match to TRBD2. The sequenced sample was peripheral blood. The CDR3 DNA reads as TGTGCCAGCAGTGCACGGACTAGCGGTCCCTCTGGGGCCAACGTCCTGACTTTC. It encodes CASSARTSGPSGANVLTF.